This T cell receptor beta chain is drawn from a study of blood T cell repertoires in COVID-19. About the research overall: The samples span acute and convalescent COVID-19 from the United States, Italy and Spain. PBMCs, B-cell-depleted T cells, or T cells provided the cDNA or gDNA that made up the material.

Authors' data handling: Amplification with reference gene primers provided the estimates of nucleated cell counts. Produced via immunoSEQ multiplex PCR; TCRdb's table is partial and in-frame only. That table supplies the V and J calls and clone size; D and trimming were determined from the DNA. The sample lists 15,000 to 20,000 clones; 89% were seen once. The CDR3 is 15 residues long. V lost 2 bases to trimming and J lost 3 bases, with 12 bases between them. Germline V gene data show CDR1 as LGHDT and CDR2 as YNNKEL (reference sequence). This sequence joins TRBV3-1 (or the pseudogene TRBV3-2) and TRBJ2-3, with D perhaps matching TRBD2 (5 bases). Source material: peripheral blood. This clonotype was obtained from a man aged 60 to 75 with active COVID-19. The CDR3 DNA reads TGTGCCAGCAGCCAAAAGGTGGGAGCGACAGATACGCAGTATTTT. Its protein product is CASSQKVGATDTQYF.